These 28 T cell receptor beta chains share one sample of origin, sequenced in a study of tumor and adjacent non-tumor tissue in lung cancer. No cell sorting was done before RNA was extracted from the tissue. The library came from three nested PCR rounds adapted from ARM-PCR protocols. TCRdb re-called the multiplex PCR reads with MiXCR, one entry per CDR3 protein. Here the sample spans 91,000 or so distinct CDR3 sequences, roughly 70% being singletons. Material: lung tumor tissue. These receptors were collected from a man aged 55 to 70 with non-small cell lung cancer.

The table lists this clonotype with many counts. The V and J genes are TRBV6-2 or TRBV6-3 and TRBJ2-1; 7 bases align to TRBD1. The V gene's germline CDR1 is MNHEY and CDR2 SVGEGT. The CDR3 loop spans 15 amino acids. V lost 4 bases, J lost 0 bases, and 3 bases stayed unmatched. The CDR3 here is CASSSTGASYNEQFF. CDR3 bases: TGTGCCAGCAGTTCCACAGGGGCCTCCTACAATGAGCAGTTCTTC.

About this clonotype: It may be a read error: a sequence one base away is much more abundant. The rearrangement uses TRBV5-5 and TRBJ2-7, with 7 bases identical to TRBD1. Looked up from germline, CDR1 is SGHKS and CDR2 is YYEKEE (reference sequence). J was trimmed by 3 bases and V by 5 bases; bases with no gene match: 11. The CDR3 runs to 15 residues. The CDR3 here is CASRFDRAANYEQYF. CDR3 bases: TGTGCCAGCAGGTTTGACAGGGCCGCGAACTACGAGCAGTACTTC.

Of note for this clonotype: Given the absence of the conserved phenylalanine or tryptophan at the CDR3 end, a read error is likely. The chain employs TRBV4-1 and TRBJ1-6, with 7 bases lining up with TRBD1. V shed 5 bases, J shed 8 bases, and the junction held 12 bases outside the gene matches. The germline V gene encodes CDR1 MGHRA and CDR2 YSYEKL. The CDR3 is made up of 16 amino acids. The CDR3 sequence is CASSYRGQSGDSPLHL. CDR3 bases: TGCGCCAGCAGCTACAGGGGACAGTCAGGAGATTCACCCCTCCACCTT.

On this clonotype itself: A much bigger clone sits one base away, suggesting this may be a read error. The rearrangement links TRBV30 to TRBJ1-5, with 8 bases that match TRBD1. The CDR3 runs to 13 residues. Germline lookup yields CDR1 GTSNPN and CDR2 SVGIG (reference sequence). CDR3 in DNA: TGTGTCTGGAGCGACAGGGGTGGGAAGCCCCAGCATTTT. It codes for CVWSDRGGKPQHF.

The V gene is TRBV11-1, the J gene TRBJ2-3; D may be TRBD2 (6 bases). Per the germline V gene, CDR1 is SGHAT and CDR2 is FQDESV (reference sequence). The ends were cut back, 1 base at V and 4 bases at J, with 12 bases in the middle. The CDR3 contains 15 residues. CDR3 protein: CASSLGRVESDTQYF. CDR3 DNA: TGTGCCAGCAGCTTAGGGAGGGTCGAGTCAGATACGCAGTATTTT.

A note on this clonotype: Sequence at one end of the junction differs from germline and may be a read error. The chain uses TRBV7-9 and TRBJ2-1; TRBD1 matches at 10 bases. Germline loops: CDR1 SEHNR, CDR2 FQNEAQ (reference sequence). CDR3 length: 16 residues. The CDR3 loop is CVSSFRQGAHSNKQFF. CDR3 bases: TGTGTCAGCAGCTTTCGACAGGGGGCGCATAGCAATAAGCAGTTCTTC.

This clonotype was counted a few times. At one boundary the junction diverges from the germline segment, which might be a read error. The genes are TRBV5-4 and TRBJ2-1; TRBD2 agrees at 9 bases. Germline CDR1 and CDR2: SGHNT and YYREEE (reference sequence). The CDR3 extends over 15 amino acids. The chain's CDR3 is CASSSGTSRKGEQFF. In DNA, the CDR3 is TGTGCCAGTAGCTCCGGGACTAGCAGGAAAGGTGAGCAGTTCTTC.

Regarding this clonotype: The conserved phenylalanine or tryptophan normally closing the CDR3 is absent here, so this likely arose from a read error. CDR3 sequence (DNA): TGTGACAGCAGCTCCAACTTAAACGATGAGCAGTTCGTC. Translating gives CDSSSNLNDEQFV. The chain is built from TRBV14 and TRBJ2-1; D gene uncertain. Germline V gene lookup returns CDR1 SGHDN and CDR2 FVKESK. The CDR3 consists of 13 residues.

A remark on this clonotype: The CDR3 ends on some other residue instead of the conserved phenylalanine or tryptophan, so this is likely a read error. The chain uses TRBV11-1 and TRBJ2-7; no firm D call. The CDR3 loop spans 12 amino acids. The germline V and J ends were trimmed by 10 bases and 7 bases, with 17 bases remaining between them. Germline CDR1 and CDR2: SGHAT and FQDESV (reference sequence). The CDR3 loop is CANSNNWYEQYL. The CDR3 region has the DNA TGTGCCAACTCCAACAACTGGTATGAGCAGTACCTC.

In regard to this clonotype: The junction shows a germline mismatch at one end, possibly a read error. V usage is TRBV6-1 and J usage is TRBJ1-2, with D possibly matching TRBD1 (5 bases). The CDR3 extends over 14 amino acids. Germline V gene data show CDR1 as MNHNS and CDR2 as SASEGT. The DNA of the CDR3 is TGTACCAGCAGTGAATCATGGTGGGGGGATGGCTACTCCTTC. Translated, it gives CTSSESWWGDGYSF.

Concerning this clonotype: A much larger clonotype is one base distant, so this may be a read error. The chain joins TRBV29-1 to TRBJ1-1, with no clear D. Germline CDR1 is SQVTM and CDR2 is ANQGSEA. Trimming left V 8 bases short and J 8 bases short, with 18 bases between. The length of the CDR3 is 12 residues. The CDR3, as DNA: TGCAGCACCGTAGTGGACCCTCTAGAAGCTTTCTTT. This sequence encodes CSTVVDPLEAFF.

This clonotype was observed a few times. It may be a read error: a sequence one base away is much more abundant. The CDR3 nucleotides are TGTGCTAGTGTTGGTTTGATTCCCGGGGAGCTGTCTTTT. Its protein product is CASVGLIPGELSF. The rearrangement joins TRBV12-5 to TRBJ2-2; a weak D match, TRBD2 (5 bases). The germline gives CDR1 LGHNT, CDR2 FRNRAP. This CDR3 has 13 residues.

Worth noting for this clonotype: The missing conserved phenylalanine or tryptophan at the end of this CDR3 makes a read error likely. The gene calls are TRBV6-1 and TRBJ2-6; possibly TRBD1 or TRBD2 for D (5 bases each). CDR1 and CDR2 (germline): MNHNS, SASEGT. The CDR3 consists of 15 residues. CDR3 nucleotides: TGTGCCAGCAGTGGACCAGGGACCGGGGCCAACATCCTGACTTAC. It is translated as CASSGPGTGANILTY.

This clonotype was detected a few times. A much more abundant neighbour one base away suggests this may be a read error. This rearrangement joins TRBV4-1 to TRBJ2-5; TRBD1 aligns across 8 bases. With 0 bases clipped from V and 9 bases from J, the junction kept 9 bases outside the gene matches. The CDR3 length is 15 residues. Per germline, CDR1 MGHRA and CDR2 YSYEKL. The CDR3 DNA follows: TGCGCCAGCAGCCAAGAGAGGGACAGGAGTGAGGCCCAGTACTTC. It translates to CASSQERDRSEAQYF.

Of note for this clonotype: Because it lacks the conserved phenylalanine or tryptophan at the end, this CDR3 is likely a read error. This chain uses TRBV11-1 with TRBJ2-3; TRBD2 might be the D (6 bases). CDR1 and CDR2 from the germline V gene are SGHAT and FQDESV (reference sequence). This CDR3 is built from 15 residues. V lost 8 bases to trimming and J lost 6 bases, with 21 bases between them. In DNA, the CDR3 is TGTGCCAGCGGGTTTCGGGAGACCACAATGGATACGCAGTATTTG. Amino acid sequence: CASGFRETTMDTQYL.

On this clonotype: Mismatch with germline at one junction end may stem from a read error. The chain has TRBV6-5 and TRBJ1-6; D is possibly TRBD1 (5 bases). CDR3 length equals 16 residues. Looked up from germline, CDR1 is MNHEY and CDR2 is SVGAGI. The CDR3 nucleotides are TGCGCCAGCAGTAGATACGCAGTTGGGGCTAATTCACCCCTCCACTTT. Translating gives CASSRYAVGANSPLHF.

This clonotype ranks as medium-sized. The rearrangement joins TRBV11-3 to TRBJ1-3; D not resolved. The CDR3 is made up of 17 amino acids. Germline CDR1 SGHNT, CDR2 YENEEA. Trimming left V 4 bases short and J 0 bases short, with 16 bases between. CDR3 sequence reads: CASSSAGNRRSGNTIYF. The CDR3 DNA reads TGTGCCAGCAGCTCTGCGGGGAACAGACGCTCTGGAAACACCATATATTTT.

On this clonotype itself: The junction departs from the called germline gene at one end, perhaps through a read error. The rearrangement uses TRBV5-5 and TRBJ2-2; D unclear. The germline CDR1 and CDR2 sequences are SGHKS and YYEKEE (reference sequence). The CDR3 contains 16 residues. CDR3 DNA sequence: TGTGCCAGCAGCTTGGGGAGAAGGATGAACACAGGGGAGCTGTTTTTT. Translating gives CASSLGRRMNTGELFF.

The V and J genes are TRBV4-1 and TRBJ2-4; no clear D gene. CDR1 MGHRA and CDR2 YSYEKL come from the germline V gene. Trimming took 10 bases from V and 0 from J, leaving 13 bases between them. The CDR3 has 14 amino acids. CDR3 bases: TGCGCCAACACCCCGGCCATAGCCAAAAACATTCAGTACTTC. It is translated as CANTPAIAKNIQYF.

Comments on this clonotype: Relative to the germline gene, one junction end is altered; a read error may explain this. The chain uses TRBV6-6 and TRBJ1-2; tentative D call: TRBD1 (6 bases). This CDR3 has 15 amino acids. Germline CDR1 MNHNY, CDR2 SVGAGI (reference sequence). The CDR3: CASSYPGQIIYGYTF. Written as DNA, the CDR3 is TGTGCCAGCAGTTATCCAGGACAGATAATCTATGGCTACACCTTT.

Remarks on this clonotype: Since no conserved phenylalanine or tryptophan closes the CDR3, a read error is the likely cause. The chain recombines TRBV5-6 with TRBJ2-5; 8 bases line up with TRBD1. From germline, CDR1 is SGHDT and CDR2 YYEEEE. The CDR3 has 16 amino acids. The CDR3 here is CASSPKGQGGMETQYL. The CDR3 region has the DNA TGTGCCAGCAGCCCTAAAGGACAGGGTGGGATGGAGACTCAGTACCTC.

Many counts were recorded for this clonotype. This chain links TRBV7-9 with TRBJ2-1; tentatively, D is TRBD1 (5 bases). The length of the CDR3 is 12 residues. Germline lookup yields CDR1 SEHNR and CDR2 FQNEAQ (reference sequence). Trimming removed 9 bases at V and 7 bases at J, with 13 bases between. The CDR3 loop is CASKATGNEQFF. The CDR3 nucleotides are TGTGCCAGTAAAGCTACAGGTAATGAGCAGTTCTTC.

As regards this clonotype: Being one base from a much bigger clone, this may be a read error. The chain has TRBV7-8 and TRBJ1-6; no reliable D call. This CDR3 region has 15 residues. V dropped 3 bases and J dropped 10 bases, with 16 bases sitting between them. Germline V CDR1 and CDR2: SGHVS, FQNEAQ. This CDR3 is CASSLNGVLDSPLHF. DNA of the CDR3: TGTGCCAGCAGCTTGAACGGGGTTTTGGACTCACCCCTCCACTTT.

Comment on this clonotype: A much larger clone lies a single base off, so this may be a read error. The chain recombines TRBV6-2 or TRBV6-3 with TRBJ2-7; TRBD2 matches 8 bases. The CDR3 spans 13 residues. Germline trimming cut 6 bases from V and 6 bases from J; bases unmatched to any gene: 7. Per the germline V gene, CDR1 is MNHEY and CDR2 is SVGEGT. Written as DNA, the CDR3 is TGTGCCAGCAGGACTAGCGTGAGACCCGAGCAGTACTTC. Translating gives CASRTSVRPEQYF.

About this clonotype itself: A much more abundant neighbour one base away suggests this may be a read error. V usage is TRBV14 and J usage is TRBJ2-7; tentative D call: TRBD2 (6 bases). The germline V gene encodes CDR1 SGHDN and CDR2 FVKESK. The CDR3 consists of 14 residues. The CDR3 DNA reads TGTGGCAGCAGCCGACCGGGAGTCTCCTACGAGCAGTACTTC. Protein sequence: CGSSRPGVSYEQYF.

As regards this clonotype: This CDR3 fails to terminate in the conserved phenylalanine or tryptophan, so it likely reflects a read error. The CDR3 nucleotides read TGTGCCAGCAGCCGGGCAGCTAGCGGGAGCCACAATGAGCAGTTCTCC. Amino acid sequence: CASSRAASGSHNEQFS. This chain uses TRBV7-9 with TRBJ2-1; 10 bases are shared with TRBD2. CDR1 is SEHNR and CDR2 is FQNEAQ in the germline V gene (reference sequence). This CDR3 has 16 amino acids. Germline trimming cut 5 bases from V and 5 bases from J; bases unmatched to any gene: 9.

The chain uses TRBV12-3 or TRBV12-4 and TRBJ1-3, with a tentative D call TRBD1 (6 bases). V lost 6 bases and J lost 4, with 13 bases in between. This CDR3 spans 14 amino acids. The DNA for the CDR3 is TGTGCCAGCAGACCTACAGGGACGGGAAACACCATATATTTT. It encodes CASRPTGTGNTIYF.

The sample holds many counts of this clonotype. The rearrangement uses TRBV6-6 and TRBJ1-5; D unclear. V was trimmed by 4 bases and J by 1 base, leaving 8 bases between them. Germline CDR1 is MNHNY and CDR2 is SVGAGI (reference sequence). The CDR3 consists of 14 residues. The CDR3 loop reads CASSSSGSNQPQHF. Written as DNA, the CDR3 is TGTGCCAGCAGTTCCTCCGGGAGCAATCAGCCCCAGCATTTT.